This TCR beta chain is drawn from a study of blood T cells in healthy people across ages. A few counts support this clonotype. A sample-barcoded 5' primer and a J-beta primer mix were used in a second PCR of roughly 7 to 11 cycles. A single record per CDR3 protein comes from TCRdb applying MiXCR to the 5' RACE reads. The sample has nearly 800,000 distinct CDR3 sequences; roughly 25% are singletons. Germline CDR1 and CDR2: KGHSH and LQKENI. Trimming cost V 1 base and J 2 bases, with 8 bases left between them. CDR3 size: 14 residues. These same records also appear under a second study, on T cells of mothers and their children.

Material for sequencing was blood. The V gene is TRBV18, the J gene TRBJ2-5, with D tentatively TRBD1 (6 bases). This sequence was found in a boy between 10 and 17 years old in good health. CDR3 amino acids: CASSPLDRQETQYF. CDR3 sequence (DNA): TGTGCCAGCTCACCACTGGACAGACAAGAGACCCAGTACTTC.